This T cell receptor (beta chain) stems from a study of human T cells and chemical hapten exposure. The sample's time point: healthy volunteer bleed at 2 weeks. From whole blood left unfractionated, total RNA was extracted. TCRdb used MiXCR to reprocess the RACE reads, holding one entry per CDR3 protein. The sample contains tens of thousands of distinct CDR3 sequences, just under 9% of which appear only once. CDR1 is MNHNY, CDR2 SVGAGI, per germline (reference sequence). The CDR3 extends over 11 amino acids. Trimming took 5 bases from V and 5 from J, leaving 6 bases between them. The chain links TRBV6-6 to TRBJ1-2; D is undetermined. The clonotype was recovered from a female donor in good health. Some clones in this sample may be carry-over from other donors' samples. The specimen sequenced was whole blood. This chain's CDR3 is CASSGSYGYTF. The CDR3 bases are TGTGCCAGCAGTGGGTCTTATGGCTACACCTTC.